The TCR beta chain under discussion was sequenced for a study of neurological immune-mediated disorders. Study outcomes and limitations: HTLV-1-associated myelopathy led in TCR clonal expansion, while multiple sclerosis ranked lowest, below healthy controls.

Synthesis of cDNA was performed by 5'RACE using 10-nucleotide random UMIs. TCRdb re-called the 5' RACE reads through MiXCR, storing one row per CDR3 protein. This sample has approximately 53,000 distinct CDR3 sequences, with about a tenth found just once. Time point defined: longitudinal time-point 1 (baseline). The unsorted libraries were prepared from 2 million PBMCs (stored at -80 C). To note about this clonotype: Its antigen is unknown.

Between the trimmed V and J ends, which lost 0 bases and 13 bases, there was a span of 16 bases. CDR1 and CDR2 (germline): LGHDT, YNNKEL (reference sequence). CDR3 length equals 13 residues. Sequencing input: PBMCs. This sequence was found in a woman in her 40s in good health. This chain connects TRBV3-1 to TRBJ2-7; D may be TRBD2 (6 bases). CDR3 DNA: TGTGCCAGCAGCCAAGATTTCGGGGAGGTCGTCTACTTC. Encoded protein: CASSQDFGEVVYF.